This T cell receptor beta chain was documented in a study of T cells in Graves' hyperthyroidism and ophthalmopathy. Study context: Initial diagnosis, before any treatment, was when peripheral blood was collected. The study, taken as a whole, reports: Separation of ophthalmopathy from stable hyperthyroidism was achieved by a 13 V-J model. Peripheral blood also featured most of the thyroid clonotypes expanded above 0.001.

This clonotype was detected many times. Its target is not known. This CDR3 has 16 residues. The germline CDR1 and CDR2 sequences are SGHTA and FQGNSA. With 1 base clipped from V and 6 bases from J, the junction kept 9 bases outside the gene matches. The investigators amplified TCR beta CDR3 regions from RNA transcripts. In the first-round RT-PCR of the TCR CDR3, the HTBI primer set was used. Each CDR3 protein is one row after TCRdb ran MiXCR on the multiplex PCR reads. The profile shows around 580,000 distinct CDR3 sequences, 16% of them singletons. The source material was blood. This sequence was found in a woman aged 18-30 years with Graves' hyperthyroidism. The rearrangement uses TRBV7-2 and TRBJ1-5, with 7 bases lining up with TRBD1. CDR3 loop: CASSLVGTVGGQPQHF. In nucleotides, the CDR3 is TGTGCCAGCAGCTTAGTCGGGACAGTTGGGGGTCAGCCCCAGCATTTT.